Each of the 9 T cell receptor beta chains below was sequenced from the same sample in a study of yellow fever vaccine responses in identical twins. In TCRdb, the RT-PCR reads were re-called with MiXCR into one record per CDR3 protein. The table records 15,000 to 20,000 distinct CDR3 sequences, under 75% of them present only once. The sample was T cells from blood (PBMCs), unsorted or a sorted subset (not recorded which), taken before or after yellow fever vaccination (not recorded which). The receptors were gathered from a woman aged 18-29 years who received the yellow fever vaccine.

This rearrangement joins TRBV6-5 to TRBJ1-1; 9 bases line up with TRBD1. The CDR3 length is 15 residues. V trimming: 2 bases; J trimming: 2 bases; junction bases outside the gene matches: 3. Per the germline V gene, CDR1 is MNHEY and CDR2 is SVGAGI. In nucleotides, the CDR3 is TGTGCCAGCAGTTACCGACAGGGGGGCAACACTGAAGCTTTCTTT. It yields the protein CASSYRQGGNTEAFF.

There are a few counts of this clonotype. CDR3 DNA: TGTGCCAGCAGGATAGGGACAGGGAACACTGAAGCTTTCTTT. This sequence encodes CASRIGTGNTEAFF. V is TRBV2 and J is TRBJ1-1; 8 positions agree with TRBD1. The CDR3 runs 14 residues. V lost 6 bases and J lost 1; bases outside the gene matches: 4. Per germline, CDR1 SNHLY and CDR2 FYNNEI.

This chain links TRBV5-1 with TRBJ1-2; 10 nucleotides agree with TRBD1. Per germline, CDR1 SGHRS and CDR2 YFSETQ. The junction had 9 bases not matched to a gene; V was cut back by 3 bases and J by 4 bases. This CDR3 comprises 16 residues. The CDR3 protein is CASSSHGTGDGYGYTF. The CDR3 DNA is TGCGCCAGCAGCTCCCATGGGACAGGGGATGGCTATGGCTACACCTTC. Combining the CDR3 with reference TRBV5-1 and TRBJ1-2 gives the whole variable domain KAGVTQTPRYLIKTRGQQVTLSCSPISGHRSVSWYQQTPGQGLQFLFEYFSETQRNKGNFPGRFSGRQFSNSRSEMNVSTLELGDSALYLCASSSHGTGDGYGYTFGSGTRLTVV.

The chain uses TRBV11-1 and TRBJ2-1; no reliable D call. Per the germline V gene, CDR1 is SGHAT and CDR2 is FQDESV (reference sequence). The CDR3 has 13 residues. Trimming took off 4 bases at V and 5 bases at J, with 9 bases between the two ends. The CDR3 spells CASSSPTHNEQFF. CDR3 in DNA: TGTGCCAGCAGCTCACCGACTCACAATGAGCAGTTCTTC.

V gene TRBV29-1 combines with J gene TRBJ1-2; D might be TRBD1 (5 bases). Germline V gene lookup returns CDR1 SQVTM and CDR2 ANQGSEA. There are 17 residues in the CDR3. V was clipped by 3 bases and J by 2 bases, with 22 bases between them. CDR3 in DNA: TGCAGCGTTGAGGAGGGACCTTATCGGCGGTTGAACTATGGCTACACCTTC. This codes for CSVEEGPYRRLNYGYTF.

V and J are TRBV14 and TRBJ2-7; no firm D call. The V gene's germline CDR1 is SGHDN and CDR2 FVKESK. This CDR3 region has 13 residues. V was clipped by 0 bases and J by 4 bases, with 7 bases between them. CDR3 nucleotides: TGTGCCAGCAGCCAAGACCACATGTACGAGCAGTACGTC. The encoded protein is CASSQDHMYEQYV.

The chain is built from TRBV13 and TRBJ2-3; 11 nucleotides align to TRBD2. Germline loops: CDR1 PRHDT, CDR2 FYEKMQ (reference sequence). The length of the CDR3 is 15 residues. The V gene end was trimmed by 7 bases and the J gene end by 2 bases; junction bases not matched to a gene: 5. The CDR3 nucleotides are TGTGCCAGCACCGGGACTAGCGGCTACACAGATACGCAGTATTTT. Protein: CASTGTSGYTDTQYF.

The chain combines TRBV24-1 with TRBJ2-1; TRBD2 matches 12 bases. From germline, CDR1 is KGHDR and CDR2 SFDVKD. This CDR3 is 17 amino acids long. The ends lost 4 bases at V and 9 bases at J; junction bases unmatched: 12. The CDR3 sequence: CATSEPPLAGGPIEQFF. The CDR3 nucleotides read TGTGCCACCAGTGAGCCGCCCCTAGCGGGGGGGCCAATTGAGCAGTTCTTC.

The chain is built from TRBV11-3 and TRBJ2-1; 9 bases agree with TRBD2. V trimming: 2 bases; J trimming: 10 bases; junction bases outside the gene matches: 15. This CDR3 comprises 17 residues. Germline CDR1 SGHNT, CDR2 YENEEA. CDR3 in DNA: TGTGCCAGCAGCTTATTCCCTAGCGGGATCGAGGGCAACGAGCAGTTCTTC. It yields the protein CASSLFPSGIEGNEQFF.